The 21 T cell receptor beta chains in this list originate from one sample, sequenced in a study of technical replicates of blood from several donors. The method was immunoSEQ multiplex PCR; TCRdb's version includes in-frame clones alone and lacks a portion of them. The top ten hold roughly 0.4% of the sample, which has tens of thousands of clones, around 95% seen once. Specimen: T cells isolated from PBMCs. Source of these receptors: a human donor in good health.

V usage is TRBV4-2 and J usage is TRBJ1-5; D gene uncertain. Germline CDR1 LGHNA, CDR2 YNFKEQ. Trimming cost V 0 bases and J 6 bases, with 9 bases left between them. The CDR3 is made up of 14 amino acids. CDR3 in DNA: TGTGCCAGCAGCCAAGATGGAGGAGTTCAGCCCCAGCATTTT. Encoded protein: CASSQDGGVQPQHF.

The chain recombines TRBV13 with TRBJ2-2, with D unclear. Per the germline V gene, CDR1 is PRHDT and CDR2 is FYEKMQ (reference sequence). The V and J ends lost 1 base and 5 bases respectively, with 8 bases between them. The CDR3 totals 14 residues. The CDR3 loop is CASSLALVTGELFF. In DNA, the CDR3 is TGTGCCAGCAGCTTAGCCCTTGTTACCGGGGAGCTGTTTTTT.

This CDR3 reads CASSPRLFSGRDLTGELFF. The CDR3 nucleotides are TGTGCCAGCAGCCCTCGGCTTTTTAGCGGGAGGGATCTGACCGGGGAGCTGTTTTTT. This chain connects TRBV9 to TRBJ2-2; 11 bases fit TRBD2. The germline gives CDR1 SGDLS, CDR2 YYNGEE. This CDR3 comprises 19 residues. V gave up 4 bases and J gave up 5 bases; unmatched junction bases: 16. The variable domain in full, with the rest retrieved from reference TRBV9 and TRBJ2-2, is DSGVTQTPKHLITATGQRVTLRCSPRSGDLSVYWYQQSLDQGLQFLIQYYNGEERAKGNILERFSAQQFPDLHSELNLSSLELGDSALYFCASSPRLFSGRDLTGELFFGEGSRLTVL.

This clone was found once. The chain has TRBV11-2 and TRBJ1-2; 7 positions match TRBD1. Unmatched junction bases numbered 8, after V lost 3 bases and J lost 1 base. Per germline, CDR1 SGHAT and CDR2 FQNNGV. CDR3 length equals 16 residues. The CDR3 DNA sequence: TGTGCCAGCAGCTTGCCGGGGACAGAAAGTAACTATGGCTACACCTTC. As protein: CASSLPGTESNYGYTF.

The chain is built from TRBV29-1 and TRBJ1-2; 10 bases agree with TRBD1. Germline V lookup: CDR1 SQVTM, CDR2 ANQGSEA. CDR3 length: 12 amino acids. With V trimmed by 4 bases and J by 7 bases, 3 bases remained unmatched. CDR3 sequence (DNA): TGCAGCGTTGTAGGGGACAGGGGTGGCTACACCTTC. Translated, it gives CSVVGDRGGYTF.

The chain combines TRBV7-8 with TRBJ1-1; TRBD1 is a possible D gene (5 bases). CDR1 and CDR2 (germline): SGHVS, FQNEAQ. CDR3 length: 15 residues. V shed 7 bases and J shed 4 bases, with 19 bases lying between them. In nucleotides, the CDR3 is TGTGCCAGCACCACCCTCGGGGGTAGGGGCACTGAAGCTTTCTTT. The encoded protein is CASTTLGGRGTEAFF.

The chain is built from TRBV25-1 and TRBJ2-1; 8 nucleotides align to TRBD2. The CDR3 is made up of 15 amino acids. Germline V CDR1 and CDR2: MGHDK, SYGVNS. V was pared by 5 bases and J by 9 bases, with 12 bases of the junction left unmatched. The CDR3 is CASSHLTGTRGEQFF. In nucleotides, the CDR3 is TGTGCCAGCAGTCACTTGACCGGGACTAGGGGTGAGCAGTTCTTC.

This clone showed up just once. V is TRBV29-1 and J is TRBJ2-7; D is uncertain. This CDR3 is 12 amino acids long. The germline V and J ends were trimmed by 7 bases and 4 bases, with 14 bases remaining between them. CDR1 and CDR2 from the germline V gene are SQVTM and ANQGSEA. This CDR3 is CSAKEAPYEQYF. The CDR3 DNA reads as TGCAGCGCAAAGGAAGCGCCTTACGAGCAGTACTTC.

This rearrangement joins TRBV9 to TRBJ2-1; tentative D call: TRBD2 (6 bases). Germline V gene data show CDR1 as SGDLS and CDR2 as YYNGEE. The CDR3 contains 14 residues. The germline V and J ends were trimmed by 4 bases and 4 bases, with 12 bases remaining between them. CDR3 DNA: TGTGCCAGCAGCCAGGGACTGCTTTACAATGAGCAGTTCTTC. Translated, it gives CASSQGLLYNEQFF.

The chain employs TRBV20-1 and TRBJ2-7; possible D gene TRBD2, 5 bases. V lost 5 bases to trimming and J lost 5 bases, with 10 bases between them. This CDR3 contains 11 residues. The V gene's germline CDR1 is DFQATT and CDR2 SNEGSKA (reference sequence). CDR3 in amino acids: CSAVVGDEQYF. The CDR3 region has the DNA TGCAGTGCTGTGGTCGGGGACGAGCAGTACTTC.

J is TRBJ2-4 and V is TRBV30; the D gene is possibly TRBD1 (6 bases). CDR3 size: 12 residues. Germline-derived CDR1 and CDR2 are GTSNPN and SVGIG (reference sequence). Trimming shortened V by 0 bases and J by 6 bases, and 6 bases separated the two germline ends. The CDR3 reads CAWSVQGNIQYF. The CDR3 nucleotides read TGTGCCTGGAGTGTACAGGGAAACATTCAGTACTTC.

The chain carries TRBV9 and TRBJ1-3; TRBD1 agrees at 7 bases. V lost 0 bases to trimming and J lost 2 bases; unmatched junction nucleotides: 5. Germline-derived CDR1 and CDR2 are SGDLS and YYNGEE. The length of the CDR3 is 16 residues. Here the CDR3 DNA reads TGTGCCAGCAGCGTAGAGGGTCAGGGGGCTGGAAACACCATATATTTT. Its protein is CASSVEGQGAGNTIYF. Based on the CDR3 plus reference TRBV9 and TRBJ1-3, the full variable domain is DSGVTQTPKHLITATGQRVTLRCSPRSGDLSVYWYQQSLDQGLQFLIQYYNGEERAKGNILERFSAQQFPDLHSELNLSSLELGDSALYFCASSVEGQGAGNTIYFGEGSWLTVV.

The chain has TRBV28 and TRBJ1-2, with TRBD1 matching 8 bases. CDR1 is MDHEN and CDR2 is SYDVKM in the germline V gene. This CDR3 is 13 amino acids long. V lost 5 bases, J lost 6 bases, and 5 bases stayed unmatched. The CDR3 coding sequence is TGTGCCAGCAGTGTGCGACAGGGGAATGGCTACACCTTC. It is translated as CASSVRQGNGYTF.

V usage is TRBV18 and J usage is TRBJ2-3, with D hard to call. V dropped 4 bases and J dropped 7 bases, with 15 bases sitting between them. The CDR3 is 14 residues long. CDR1 is KGHSH, CDR2 LQKENI, per germline. The CDR3 DNA sequence: TGTGCCAGCTCACTGGTAGGAGCCACCCATACGCAGTATTTT. Amino acids: CASSLVGATHTQYF. Complete variable domain (other parts from reference TRBV18 and TRBJ2-3): NAGVMQNPRHLVRRRGQEARLRCSPMKGHSHVYWYRQLPEEGLKFMVYLQKENIIDESGMPKERFSAEFPKEGPSILRIQQVVRGDSAAYFCASSLVGATHTQYFGPGTRLTVL.

The CDR3 loop reads CSVFGIGDTQYF. CDR3 in DNA: TGCAGCGTGTTCGGGATCGGGGATACGCAGTATTTT. The chain recombines TRBV29-1 with TRBJ2-3, with D possibly TRBD2 on 5 matching bases. From germline, CDR1 is SQVTM and CDR2 ANQGSEA. This CDR3 is built from 12 residues. V gave up 6 bases and J gave up 6 bases, with 13 bases separating them.

The V gene is TRBV10-3, the J gene TRBJ1-1; weak D call: TRBD1 (5 bases). V shed 4 bases and J shed 5 bases, with 11 bases lying between them. The CDR3 has 13 residues. CDR1 ENHRY and CDR2 SYGVKD come from the germline V gene. This CDR3 reads CAISARQSTEAFF. The CDR3 nucleotides are TGTGCCATCAGTGCAAGACAGAGTACTGAAGCTTTCTTT.

The chain combines TRBV11-2 with TRBJ1-4; no reliable D call. Germline CDR1 SGHAT, CDR2 FQNNGV. This CDR3 is built from 14 residues. Trimming shortened V by 0 bases and J by 6 bases, and 8 bases separated the two germline ends. The CDR3 sequence: CASSLDYGDEKLFF. For the CDR3, the DNA is TGTGCCAGCAGCTTAGATTACGGGGATGAAAAACTGTTTTTT.

About this clone: Distinct nucleotide sequences in the sample also encode this CDR3. The rearrangement joins TRBV30 to TRBJ1-3; maybe TRBD1 (5 bases). This CDR3 spans 13 amino acids. Germline V CDR1 and CDR2: GTSNPN, SVGIG (reference sequence). Trimming shortened V by 2 bases and J by 7 bases, and 12 bases separated the two germline ends. This CDR3 is CAWSIGEGNTIYF. As DNA, the CDR3 is TGTGCCTGGAGTATAGGGGAAGGGAACACCATATATTTT.

The chain uses TRBV5-6 and TRBJ2-3; 15 positions agree with TRBD2. Trimming at V came to 3 bases and at J to 7 bases, leaving 3 bases not matched to a gene. The CDR3 extends over 15 amino acids. The germline V gene has CDR1 SGHDT and CDR2 YYEEEE. The CDR3 spells CASSSGLAGGYTQYF. The CDR3 coding sequence is TGTGCCAGCAGCTCGGGACTAGCGGGAGGATATACGCAGTATTTT.

The chain couples TRBV19 to TRBJ1-5; 9 bases line up with TRBD1. The CDR3 totals 14 residues. V lost 6 bases, J lost 6 bases, and 6 bases stayed unmatched. Looked up from germline, CDR1 is LNHDA and CDR2 is SQIVND (reference sequence). The CDR3 is CASRGTGTSQPQHF. As DNA, the CDR3 is TGTGCCAGTAGGGGGACAGGGACGAGTCAGCCCCAGCATTTT.

This chain joins TRBV9 and TRBJ2-1; D call uncertain. Looked up from germline, CDR1 is SGDLS and CDR2 is YYNGEE. The CDR3 length is 12 residues. Trimming removed 0 bases from V and 12 bases from J, with 10 bases in between. The CDR3 reads CASSVDHFRQFF. The DNA of the CDR3 is TGTGCCAGCAGCGTAGATCACTTCCGGCAGTTCTTC.